This T cell receptor (beta chain) was identified in a study of CD8 T cells in ankylosing spondylitis (dated by TCRdb to the late 2010s). Background for the entire study: T cell receptor beta repertoires were profiled in healthy donors and ankylosing spondylitis patients so that disease-linked TCR variants could be found. The whole study cohort included over 85 healthy donors and roughly 24 ankylosing spondylitis patients. Peripheral blood was sampled, and synovial fluid was additionally collected from ankylosing spondylitis patients. Study-level results and caveats: Some motif variants were previously reported in synovial fluid and blood of reactive arthritis patients, suggesting common disease-initiation mechanisms. The disease-linked clones showed a CD8+ phenotype and occurred at relatively low frequencies in peripheral blood. A TCR beta motif made up of several highly homologous amino acid variants appeared to be characteristic of blood from ankylosing spondylitis patients. The disease-linked clones were reported as significantly enriched in matched synovial fluid samples from ankylosing spondylitis patients.

The CDR3 goes from the cysteine to the phenylalanine over 15 residues. The kept DNA is CDR3 alone, 45 bases in frame from the first base. CDR1 and CDR2 are read off the germline V gene (reference sequence) as DFQATT and SNEGSKA. From V the trimming removes 6 bases and from J it removes 9 bases, while the gene matches leave 10 bases of the junction unaccounted for. Sequencer: Illumina HiSeq 2500. TCR beta libraries were prepared by quantitative 5'-RACE with molecular barcodes. From the authors' description of their analysis: A new computational method based on a probabilistic model of VDJ rearrangement was used to identify disease-linked TCR variants. The public sequencing data were trimmed at Q25 with fastp and processed into clonotypes with MiXCR by TCRdb, which kept only in-frame beta chains. Rows matching on CDR3 protein sequence are summarized as one entry with the most common DNA and genes. What appears here as the V and J calls and clone size reflects TCRdb's work, not the paper's. Within this sample are a few hundred thousand distinct CDR3 sequences, with approximately 11% of them counted one time only. Under 7.5% of the sample is in the top ten clones.

The table lists this clonotype with a few counts. No cognate antigen has been identified for it. Base qualities were left out, and no much larger clone turns up one base away. Sequenced sample: blood, either unsorted or a sorted T cell fraction (not recorded which). The TCR sequence derives from a male donor with ankylosing spondylitis. The sequence is built from TRBV20-1 and TRBJ2-1; 14 bases in between match TRBD2. The CDR3 here reads CSAYAGTSGSTEQFF. The base sequence is TGCAGTGCCTATGCGGGGACTAGCGGGAGTACTGAGCAGTTCTTC.